This TCR beta chain was identified in a study of shared clonotypes between healthy human individuals. Turning to the study itself: Those who served as donors were a couple of women and three men between the ages of 18 and 49. Findings and limits, study-wide: Only blood was sampled; tissue repertoires likely differ.

As to this clone: As yet, its antigen is unknown.

Genomic DNA of every subset was divided equally among multiple immunoSEQ plates. Clones were sequenced by immunoSEQ multiplex PCR, and TCRdb holds only the in-frame ones, with some missing. The data hold about a million clones, with about 72% observed a single time. The V gene's germline CDR1 is MNHNS and CDR2 SASEGT. The CDR3 totals 12 residues. With V trimmed by 6 bases and J by 5 bases, 4 bases remained unmatched. CD4+ cells yielded CD45RA+ naive and CD45RA-negative memory subsets. The source of this sequence is a man between 18 and 29 years old in good health. Some clones in this sample may be carry-over from other donors' samples. Sequenced material: memory CD4+ T cells from PBMCs. Described subset: CD45RA-negative fraction. The chain is built from TRBV6-1 and TRBJ2-7; TRBD1 agrees at 7 bases. The CDR3 sequence: CASSRQGDEQYF. The CDR3 nucleotides read TGTGCCAGCAGCCGCCAGGGGGACGAGCAGTACTTC.